The next 32 T cell receptor beta chains were all read from a single sample in a study of CD39 and CD103 CD8 tumor-infiltrating T cells. The table came from immunoSEQ multiplex PCR; TCRdb's copy has only in-frame clones and leaves some out. There are approximately 18,000 clones in the sample; about 93% occur only once, and 4.3% lies in the top ten. The sequencing input was CD8+ T cells sorted from blood. The subset was: total memory CD8 T cells (CD45RA-CCR7+/-) from blood or uninvolved lymph node. The receptors derive from a human donor with head and neck squamous cell carcinoma.

J is TRBJ2-1 and V is TRBV10-2; 12 nucleotides agree with TRBD2. After removal of 6 bases from V and 2 bases from J, the junction contained 2 bases not matched to a gene. The germline CDR1 and CDR2 sequences are WSHSY and SAAADI. This CDR3 region has 15 residues. In DNA, the CDR3 is TGCGCCAGCAGGGCTAGCGGGGGGGCCTACAATGAGCAGTTCTTC. Translating it yields CASRASGGAYNEQFF.

V is TRBV7-9 and J is TRBJ1-1; TRBD1 aligns across 8 bases. V lost 5 bases, J lost 11 bases, and 16 bases stayed unmatched. CDR3 length: 15 amino acids. Per germline, CDR1 SEHNR and CDR2 FQNEAQ (reference sequence). The CDR3 DNA follows: TGTGCCAGCAGCCCGACAGGGGATTTACTCCTGCGTGCTTTCTTT. This sequence encodes CASSPTGDLLLRAFF.

The genes are TRBV25-1 and TRBJ1-4, with D perhaps TRBD1 (6 bases). Germline V gene data show CDR1 as MGHDK and CDR2 as SYGVNS. V was pared by 0 bases and J by 8 bases, with 19 bases between. This CDR3 comprises 17 residues. Here the CDR3 reads CASSEYMLGHRGEKLFF. CDR3 nucleotide sequence: TGTGCCAGCAGTGAATATATGTTGGGACACCGGGGCGAAAAACTGTTTTTT.

This chain links TRBV6-5 with TRBJ1-2; possible D gene TRBD1, 5 bases. Deletions cut 0 bases from V and 3 bases from J, with 14 bases between. Germline V gives CDR1 MNHEY, CDR2 SVGAGI. The CDR3 runs to 16 residues. The CDR3 protein is CASSYSRGSGDYGYTF. DNA of the CDR3: TGTGCCAGCAGTTACTCGCGGGGGTCCGGGGACTATGGCTACACCTTC.

This chain joins TRBV6-1 and TRBJ2-3; D is ambiguous. Trimming cost V 3 bases and J 3 bases, with 7 bases left between them. The CDR3 is made up of 13 amino acids. Germline CDR1 MNHNS, CDR2 SASEGT. The CDR3 region has the DNA TGTGCCAGCAGTGAGATAAGAACAGATACGCAGTATTTT. As protein: CASSEIRTDTQYF.

This clone appeared once. The V call is TRBV5-8, the J call TRBJ2-7; D might be TRBD2 (6 bases). Trimming pared 6 bases from V and 2 bases from J, leaving 9 bases between. The CDR3 sequence is 12 residues long. Germline CDR1 reads SGHTS; CDR2 reads YDEGEE. DNA of the CDR3: TGTGCCAGCACCTCGGGGGCCTACGAGCAGTACTTC. Translated, it gives CASTSGAYEQYF. The whole variable domain, filled in from reference TRBV5-8 and TRBJ2-7, reads EAGVTQSPTHLIKTRGQQATLRCSPISGHTSVYWYQQALGLGLQFLLWYDEGEERNRGNFPPRFSGRQFPNYSSELNVNALELEDSALYLCASTSGAYEQYFGPGTRLTVT.

This clone was seen only a few times. This chain uses TRBV29-1 with TRBJ1-2, with D uncertain. This CDR3 spans 11 amino acids. CDR1 SQVTM and CDR2 ANQGSEA come from the germline V gene. The ends were cut back, 0 bases at V and 4 bases at J, with 3 bases in the middle. Written as DNA, the CDR3 is TGCAGCGTTGAAGACTTCTATGGCTACACCTTC. Translated: CSVEDFYGYTF.

The chain is built from TRBV7-9 and TRBJ1-1; weak D call: TRBD1 (6 bases). Trimming shortened V by 5 bases and J by 5 bases, and 15 bases separated the two germline ends. Germline V gives CDR1 SEHNR, CDR2 FQNEAQ (reference sequence). The length of the CDR3 is 14 residues. CDR3 bases: TGTGCCAGCAGCCCCGTACAGGGATTTACTGAAGCTTTCTTT. Its translation is CASSPVQGFTEAFF.

This chain links TRBV13 with TRBJ2-1, with D tentatively TRBD2 (6 bases). The CDR3 length is 15 residues. Trimming cost V 4 bases and J 9 bases, with 19 bases left between them. In germline, CDR1 is PRHDT, CDR2 FYEKMQ (reference sequence). CDR3 in amino acids: CASSSFRGSLGEQFF. The CDR3 DNA is TGTGCCAGCAGCTCCTTTCGGGGGTCTCTCGGTGAGCAGTTCTTC.

This chain joins TRBV11-2 and TRBJ2-7, with 7 bases fitting TRBD1. The ends lost 5 bases at V and 3 bases at J; junction bases unmatched: 16. This CDR3 region has 17 residues. Germline loops: CDR1 SGHAT, CDR2 FQNNGV. CDR3 protein: CASSDPSTGPLLYEQYF. The CDR3 DNA reads TGTGCCAGCAGCGATCCGTCGACAGGGCCCCTGCTCTACGAGCAGTACTTC.

CDR3 sequence reads: CSAGPWGYTF. CDR3 in DNA: TGCAGTGCTGGCCCTTGGGGCTACACCTTC. The rearrangement uses TRBV20-1 and TRBJ1-2; D ambiguous. The CDR3 covers 10 residues. The germline V gene encodes CDR1 DFQATT and CDR2 SNEGSKA (reference sequence). V gave up 5 bases and J gave up 8 bases, with 9 bases separating them.

The chain recombines TRBV2 with TRBJ2-6; 7 positions agree with TRBD2. Germline V gene data show CDR1 as SNHLY and CDR2 as FYNNEI. The CDR3 sequence is 14 residues long. V was pared by 7 bases and J by 2 bases, with 2 bases of the junction left unmatched. The CDR3: CASIGGAGANVLTF. DNA of the CDR3: TGTGCCAGCATTGGGGGGGCTGGGGCCAACGTCCTGACTTTC.

The rearrangement joins TRBV10-1 to TRBJ2-2; no firm D call. V lost 0 bases and J lost 5, with 7 bases in between. This CDR3 is 14 amino acids long. The germline gives CDR1 WNHNN, CDR2 SYGVQD (reference sequence). CDR3 bases: TGCGCCAGCAGTGAGTCAGAGGAGACCGGGGAGCTGTTTTTT. This encodes CASSESEETGELFF.

The V gene is TRBV4-1, the J gene TRBJ2-7; possible D gene TRBD2, 5 bases. V shed 0 bases and J shed 0 bases, with 18 bases lying between them. Germline CDR1 is MGHRA and CDR2 is YSYEKL. The CDR3 spans 18 residues. In DNA, the CDR3 is TGCGCCAGCAGCCAAGATGAGGGTATCGGGCGGACCTCCTACGAGCAGTACTTC. It is translated as CASSQDEGIGRTSYEQYF.

J is TRBJ2-4 and V is TRBV4-1, with 11 nucleotides matching TRBD2. Per germline, CDR1 MGHRA and CDR2 YSYEKL. The CDR3 covers 16 residues. V shed 3 bases, J shed 7 bases, and the junction held 8 bases outside the gene matches. CDR3 loop: CASSQTSGLAVNIQYF. For the CDR3, the DNA is TGCGCCAGCAGCCAGACCTCGGGACTAGCGGTGAACATTCAGTACTTC.

The V call is TRBV19, the J call TRBJ1-5; weak D call: TRBD1 (5 bases). CDR1 and CDR2 from the germline V gene are LNHDA and SQIVND (reference sequence). V was cut by 3 bases and J by 2 bases, with 11 bases left in between. The CDR3 loop spans 15 amino acids. As DNA, the CDR3 is TGTGCCAGTAGTATCATTGACAGCGGCAATCAGCCCCAGCATTTT. Amino acid sequence: CASSIIDSGNQPQHF.

The chain employs TRBV19 and TRBJ1-2; the D gene is possibly TRBD1 (6 bases). Trimming cost V 5 bases and J 1 base, with 14 bases left between them. This CDR3 is 15 amino acids long. Germline CDR1 is LNHDA and CDR2 is SQIVND (reference sequence). Here the CDR3 reads CASSQGQRINYGYTF. As DNA, the CDR3 is TGTGCCAGTAGTCAAGGACAGCGCATTAACTATGGCTACACCTTC.

The CDR3 sequence: CASSTLPGSYREQYF. In nucleotides, the CDR3 is TGTGCCAGCAGTACCTTGCCGGGGAGTTATCGCGAGCAGTACTTC. This chain connects TRBV6-1 to TRBJ2-7, with a weak D call TRBD2 (5 bases). Germline V gene sequence: CDR1 MNHNS, CDR2 SASEGT. The V and J ends lost 5 bases and 6 bases respectively, with 20 bases between them. The CDR3 length is 15 residues.

The CDR3 DNA reads as TGTGCCAGTCAATTTGGCGGGGAGCTGTTTTTT. This codes for CASQFGGELFF. This chain joins TRBV27 and TRBJ2-2; the D is unclear. Trimming took 9 bases from V and 7 from J, leaving 9 bases between them. CDR1 is MNHEY and CDR2 is SMNVEV in the germline V gene (reference sequence). CDR3 length: 11 residues.

The rearrangement links TRBV11-2 to TRBJ2-1, with 8 bases aligning to TRBD2. With V trimmed by 0 bases and J by 3 bases, 10 bases remained unmatched. The CDR3 loop spans 18 amino acids. CDR1 is SGHAT, CDR2 FQNNGV, per germline. In nucleotides, the CDR3 is TGTGCCAGCAGCTTAGATATGGGGGGAGCGGGGGACTACAATGAGCAGTTCTTC. It yields the protein CASSLDMGGAGDYNEQFF.

The chain recombines TRBV19 with TRBJ2-7; tentatively, D is TRBD1 (5 bases). Germline V gene data show CDR1 as LNHDA and CDR2 as SQIVND (reference sequence). Trimming left V 3 bases short and J 2 bases short, with 14 bases between. The CDR3 runs to 15 residues. The CDR3 coding sequence is TGTGCCAGTAGTATGTCAGGGCCAAATGCCTACGAGCAGTACTTC. This sequence encodes CASSMSGPNAYEQYF.

The J gene is TRBJ1-2, the V gene TRBV13; 7 bases are shared with TRBD1. There are 14 residues in the CDR3. Germline CDR1 and CDR2: PRHDT and FYEKMQ (reference sequence). V lost 0 bases to trimming and J lost 4 bases; unmatched junction nucleotides: 2. The CDR3 coding sequence is TGTGCCAGCAGCTTAGGTTCAGGGGGCTATGGCTACACCTTC. It encodes CASSLGSGGYGYTF. The whole variable domain, filled in from reference TRBV13 and TRBJ1-2, reads AAGVIQSPRHLIKEKRETATLKCYPIPRHDTVYWYQQGPGQDPQFLISFYEKMQSDKGSIPDRFSAQQFSDYHSELNMSSLELGDSALYFCASSLGSGGYGYTFGSGTRLTVV.

V is TRBV11-3 and J is TRBJ2-1; a weak D match, TRBD1 (5 bases). Trimming cost V 5 bases and J 3 bases, with 14 bases left between them. The CDR3 has 15 residues. Germline CDR1 is SGHNT and CDR2 is YENEEA. CDR3 protein: CASSPSTANYNEQFF. CDR3 coding DNA: TGTGCCAGCAGCCCGTCGACAGCAAACTACAATGAGCAGTTCTTC.

This chain uses TRBV7-9 with TRBJ1-1; the D is unclear. V lost 5 bases, J lost 1 base, and 20 bases lay in between. The CDR3 sequence is 17 residues long. Germline V CDR1 and CDR2: SEHNR, FQNEAQ (reference sequence). The CDR3 is CASSEGGFLEGNTEAFF. CDR3 coding DNA: TGTGCCAGCAGCGAAGGAGGATTTCTTGAGGGGAACACTGAAGCTTTCTTT.

DNA for the CDR3: TGTGCCAGCAGCTTATTGGTAGCGGGGGGAAGCGATGAGCAGTTCTTC. Encoded protein: CASSLLVAGGSDEQFF. The chain combines TRBV7-9 with TRBJ2-1, with 10 bases identical to TRBD2. CDR3 length: 16 amino acids. The germline CDR1 and CDR2 sequences are SEHNR and FQNEAQ (reference sequence). V gave up 2 bases and J gave up 8 bases; unmatched junction bases: 9.

The chain carries TRBV6-1 and TRBJ1-6; D gene unclear. Trimming stripped 1 base from V and 2 bases from J, with 15 bases between. The CDR3 runs to 18 residues. Germline V lookup: CDR1 MNHNS, CDR2 SASEGT. CDR3 bases: TGTGCCAGCAGTGAAGGAAGAACCCTGGGGACCTATAATTCACCCCTCCACTTT. Protein sequence: CASSEGRTLGTYNSPLHF.

The chain employs TRBV29-1 and TRBJ2-5; a possible D gene is TRBD1 (5 bases). Trimming left V 4 bases short and J 9 bases short, with 21 bases between. Germline lookup yields CDR1 SQVTM and CDR2 ANQGSEA. The CDR3 has 14 residues. In DNA, the CDR3 is TGCAGCGTTGTTGACAGAGCTGGGCGTGGGTCCCAGTACTTC. Translated, it gives CSVVDRAGRGSQYF.

The V call is TRBV27, the J call TRBJ2-3, with unresolved D. There are 16 residues in the CDR3. V lost 1 base and J lost 4, with 15 bases in between. Germline values: CDR1 MNHEY, CDR2 SMNVEV (reference sequence). The CDR3 loop is CASSLLSPTGADTQYF. For the CDR3, the DNA is TGTGCCAGCAGTTTATTATCCCCTACGGGCGCAGATACGCAGTATTTT.

This chain connects TRBV11-2 to TRBJ2-1; D not certain. Germline CDR1 SGHAT, CDR2 FQNNGV. Deletions cut 1 base from V and 8 bases from J, with 9 bases between. CDR3 length: 13 residues. The CDR3 DNA follows: TGTGCCAGCAGCTTAGGGATCGGCGATGAGCAGTTCTTC. It is translated as CASSLGIGDEQFF.

The rearrangement joins TRBV2 to TRBJ1-4; D is undetermined. V lost 0 bases to trimming and J lost 3 bases, with 2 bases between them. Germline V gene lookup returns CDR1 SNHLY and CDR2 FYNNEI. The CDR3 runs 13 residues. CDR3 in amino acids: CASSEAPNEKLFF. The CDR3 bases are TGTGCCAGCAGTGAAGCTCCTAATGAAAAACTGTTTTTT.

The chain combines TRBV4-1 with TRBJ2-5; D is undetermined. The V gene's germline CDR1 is MGHRA and CDR2 YSYEKL. Trimming shortened V by 1 base and J by 4 bases, and 7 bases separated the two germline ends. The CDR3 has 13 residues. Here the CDR3 DNA reads TGCGCCAGCAGCCAAGGCCTGAGAGAGACCCAGTACTTC. This encodes CASSQGLRETQYF.

The sample holds one count of this clone. The chain joins TRBV7-3 to TRBJ2-2, with 9 bases that match TRBD2. The V and J ends lost 5 bases and 2 bases, in that order; junction bases with no gene match: 9. The CDR3 length is 17 residues. Germline-derived CDR1 and CDR2 are SGHTA and FQGTGA. The CDR3: CASSPNSGGPNTGELFF. CDR3 in DNA: TGTGCCAGCAGCCCAAATAGCGGGGGCCCCAACACCGGGGAGCTGTTTTTT.